This is a list of T cell receptor beta chains from one sample in a study of PD-1 blockade in classical Hodgkin lymphoma. Assay used: immunoSEQ multiplex PCR; TCRdb lists only in-frame clones, some missing. The sample records fewer than 30,000 clones, approximately 72% being singletons. The source material was peripheral blood mononuclear cells (PBMCs), sampled before the fourth cycle of nivolumab. The receptor set was obtained from a human donor with classical Hodgkin lymphoma. CDR3s include the opening cysteine and the closing phenylalanine or tryptophan. D genes are given only for firm matches. The size of a clone is reported for some rows only, either as once, few or many, or as a class for expanded clones.

d_call,clone_size,v_call,j_call,cdr3_aa,cdr3_nt
TRBD1,-,TRBV11-3,TRBJ2-1,CASSLGGGTGGAGEQFF,TGTGCCAGCAGCTTAGGCGGGGGGACAGGGGGCGCGGGTGAGCAGTTCTTC
-,-,TRBV10-3,TRBJ1-1,CAISESTGGGAFF,TGTGCCATCAGTGAGTCGACGGGGGGAGGGGCTTTCTTT
TRBD2,-,TRBV10-2,TRBJ2-2,CASTSSGSLNTGELFF,TGCGCCAGCACCTCTAGCGGGAGCCTGAACACCGGGGAGCTGTTTTTT
-,-,TRBV5-4,TRBJ2-2,CASSLDHLFF,TGTGCCAGCAGCTTGGATCACCTGTTTTTT
TRBD1,once,TRBV28,TRBJ1-1,CASSFRTGNVRAFF,TGTGCCAGCAGTTTCCGGACAGGGAACGTAAGGGCTTTCTTT
-,-,TRBV28,TRBJ1-4,CASSPEGLATNEKLFF,TGTGCCAGCAGCCCCGAGGGATTGGCAACTAATGAAAAACTGTTTTTT
-,-,TRBV19,TRBJ2-7,CASSMDSYEQYF,TGTGCCAGTAGTATGGACTCCTACGAGCAGTACTTC
-,-,TRBV9,TRBJ1-2,CASSVSMDRPYGYTF,TGTGCCAGCAGCGTAAGTATGGACCGACCCTATGGCTACACCTTC
TRBD1,-,TRBV7-3,TRBJ2-7,CASSPGQGTYEQYF,TGTGCCAGCAGCCCGGGACAGGGGACCTACGAGCAGTACTTC
-,-,TRBV7-8,TRBJ1-2,CASSSQLDRGYGYTF,TGTGCCAGCAGCTCCCAACTAGACAGAGGCTATGGCTACACCTTC
-,-,TRBV5-1,TRBJ2-2,CASSFEGGTGELFF,TGCGCCAGCAGCTTTGAGGGGGGAACCGGGGAGCTGTTTTTT
-,-,TRBV27,TRBJ1-5,CASSLGGDYSNQPQHF,TGTGCCAGCAGTTTAGGGGGCGACTATAGCAATCAGCCCCAGCATTTT
TRBD1,once,TRBV11-2,TRBJ1-2,CASSLDWGRGLDGYTF,TGTGCCAGCAGCTTAGACTGGGGCAGGGGGCTCGATGGCTACACCTTC
-,-,TRBV28,TRBJ1-5,CASSPLGGGQPQHF,TGTGCCAGCAGTCCCCTGGGGGGCGGTCAGCCCCAGCATTTT
-,-,TRBV7-9,TRBJ1-3,CASSETGNTIYF,TGTGCCAGCAGCGAGACTGGAAACACCATATATTTT
-,-,TRBV6-5,TRBJ2-4,CASSTKNIQYF,TGTGCCAGCAGCACGAAAAACATTCAGTACTTC
-,-,TRBV2,TRBJ1-1,CASSPQRLNTEAFF,TGTGCCAGCAGTCCCCAAAGGTTGAACACTGAAGCTTTCTTT
TRBD1,-,TRBV5-5,TRBJ1-2,CASSFRVPGQGSGGYTF,TGTGCCAGCAGCTTCAGGGTCCCGGGACAGGGTTCGGGTGGCTACACCTTC
-,-,TRBV27,TRBJ2-7,CASSLSGTGIDMVDF,TGTGCCAGCAGTTTATCGGGTACTGGGATTGACATGGTGGACTTC
TRBD1,-,TRBV6-5,TRBJ1-2,CASSSVTGSYGYTF,TGTGCCAGCAGTTCGGTGACAGGGAGTTATGGCTACACCTTC
-,-,TRBV10-2,TRBJ2-2,CASRQNTGELFF,TGCGCCAGCAGACAGAACACCGGGGAGCTGTTTTTT
TRBD2,-,TRBV5-5,TRBJ2-7,CASSFGAGVYEQYF,TGTGCCAGCAGCTTCGGAGCGGGAGTATACGAGCAGTACTTC
-,-,TRBV7-9,TRBJ1-1,CASSLVSGYNTEAFF,TGTGCCAGCAGCTTAGTTTCGGGGTACAACACTGAAGCTTTCTTT
-,-,TRBV27,TRBJ2-1,CAAGAVLKLHNEQFF,TGTGCCGCGGGGGCGGTATTGAAGCTACACAATGAGCAGTTCTTC
TRBD1,-,TRBV5-1,TRBJ2-7,CASSPSRGQGSHEQYF,TGCGCCAGCAGCCCATCGAGGGGACAGGGTTCGCACGAGCAGTACTTC
-,-,TRBV5-6,TRBJ2-1,CASSLALTNNEQFF,TGTGCCAGCAGCTTGGCCCTCACAAACAATGAGCAGTTCTTC
TRBD1,few,TRBV5-1,TRBJ1-2,CASSSRQGAAAYGYTF,TGCGCCAGCAGCTCTAGACAGGGGGCAGCGGCCTATGGCTACACCTTC
TRBD2,once,TRBV18,TRBJ2-1,CASSPPFGTSGGAAYNEQFF,TGTGCCAGCTCACCACCGTTTGGGACTAGCGGGGGGGCCGCCTACAATGAGCAGTTCTTC
TRBD2,-,TRBV5-1,TRBJ2-5,CASSLGGLAGSPGETQYF,TGCGCCAGCAGCTTGGGGGGACTAGCGGGTTCCCCGGGGGAGACCCAGTACTTC